The 10 T cell receptor beta chains below all came from one sample that was sequenced in a study of shared clonotypes between healthy human individuals. The repertoire was sequenced with immunoSEQ multiplex PCR; TCRdb's copy has only in-frame clones and lacks some. The sample contains 500,000 to 650,000 clones, roughly 79% of which appear only once. Sequencing was carried out using PBMCs. These receptors were taken from a woman aged 40 to 50 in good health. Some clones in this sample may be carry-over from other donors' samples.

The chain has TRBV7-2 and TRBJ2-6; the D is unclear. CDR3 size: 15 residues. CDR1 and CDR2 from the germline V gene are SGHTA and FQGNSA. V gave up 0 bases and J gave up 4 bases, with 7 bases separating them. The CDR3 is CASSLALVGANVLTF. The CDR3 DNA reads TGTGCCAGCAGCTTAGCGCTGGTAGGGGCCAACGTCCTGACTTTC.

V gene TRBV5-6 combines with J gene TRBJ2-3; 7 nucleotides match TRBD2. This CDR3 is 15 amino acids long. Germline trimming cut 4 bases from V and 0 bases from J; bases unmatched to any gene: 5. CDR1 is SGHDT, CDR2 YYEEEE, per germline. CDR3 nucleotide sequence: TGTGCCAGCAGCGTCCTAGCGGAGAGCACAGATACGCAGTATTTT. Protein: CASSVLAESTDTQYF.

The V call is TRBV7-7, the J call TRBJ2-3, with D perhaps matching TRBD2 (5 bases). CDR3 length: 14 amino acids. Germline V gene sequence: CDR1 SSHAT, CDR2 FNYEAQ (reference sequence). V lost 1 base and J 6 bases, leaving 11 bases between the germline ends. The DNA for the CDR3 is TGTGCCAGCAGCTTAGGCCTAGCTGGGGATACGCAGTATTTT. Translating it yields CASSLGLAGDTQYF.

This clone was observed a single time. The chain joins TRBV11-2 to TRBJ2-3; 13 bases fit TRBD2. Germline values: CDR1 SGHAT, CDR2 FQNNGV. The trim removed 3 bases at V and 4 bases at J, leaving 7 bases unmatched. This CDR3 is 17 amino acids long. The CDR3 region is CASSLTSGRTGADTQYF. Written as DNA, the CDR3 is TGTGCCAGCAGCTTGACTAGCGGGAGGACCGGGGCAGATACGCAGTATTTT. The entire variable domain, with the rest obtained from reference TRBV11-2 and TRBJ2-3, is as follows: EAGVAQSPRYKIIEKRQSVAFWCNPISGHATLYWYQQILGQGPKLLIQFQNNGVVDDSQLPKDRFSAERLKGVDSTLKIQPAKLEDSAVYLCASSLTSGRTGADTQYFGPGTRLTVL.

The chain has TRBV10-1 and TRBJ2-3, with 9 bases that match TRBD1. After removal of 6 bases from V and 3 bases from J, the junction contained 7 bases not matched to a gene. In germline, CDR1 is WNHNN, CDR2 SYGVQD (reference sequence). This CDR3 is 15 amino acids long. This chain's CDR3 is CASRRDRDRTDTQYF. The CDR3 DNA reads as TGCGCCAGCAGGAGGGACAGGGATCGGACAGATACGCAGTATTTT.

The chain employs TRBV6-5 and TRBJ1-5; possibly TRBD1 for D (5 bases). The CDR3 covers 15 residues. Germline loops: CDR1 MNHEY, CDR2 SVGAGI. Deletions cut 5 bases from V and 1 base from J, with 12 bases between. The CDR3 sequence is CASSKTGWSNQPQHF. In DNA form, the CDR3 reads TGTGCCAGCAGTAAAACAGGCTGGAGCAATCAGCCCCAGCATTTT.

CDR3 loop: CATGGLAKNIQYF. CDR3 in DNA: TGTGCCACCGGGGGACTAGCCAAAAACATTCAGTACTTC. V and J are TRBV6-5 and TRBJ2-4; possible D gene TRBD2, 6 bases. The V gene lost 10 bases and the J gene lost 0 bases, with 10 bases spanning the gap. Germline CDR1 is MNHEY and CDR2 is SVGAGI. The CDR3 contains 13 residues.

This clone was observed a few times. The rearrangement uses TRBV7-3 and TRBJ2-2; the D gene is possibly TRBD2 (7 bases). Germline assignment: CDR1 SGHTA and CDR2 FQGTGA. The CDR3 consists of 16 residues. V was cut by 5 bases and J by 7 bases, with 20 bases left in between. CDR3 DNA sequence: TGTGCCAGCAGCCCAGACGGGGGGCTGGTTGGCGGGGAGCTGTTTTTT. Translation gives CASSPDGGLVGGELFF.

The rearrangement links TRBV27 to TRBJ2-7, with 7 bases lining up with TRBD1. This CDR3 contains 13 residues. V shed 3 bases and J 2 bases; nucleotides not matched to a gene: 1. Germline CDR1 is MNHEY and CDR2 is SMNVEV (reference sequence). CDR3 protein: CASSFQGAYEQYF. Written as DNA, the CDR3 is TGTGCCAGCAGTTTTCAGGGGGCCTACGAGCAGTACTTC.

As for this clone: A much larger clone lies one base from this, so it may be a read error. The chain is built from TRBV6-5 and TRBJ2-7, with unresolved D. Germline-derived CDR1 and CDR2 are MNHEY and SVGAGI. The ends were cut back, 2 bases at V and 6 bases at J, with 11 bases in the middle. The CDR3 loop spans 13 amino acids. The CDR3 protein is CASSYHPTGEQYF. The CDR3 DNA reads as TGTGCCAGCAGTTACCACCCTACGGGCGAGCAGTACTTC.